These 14 T cell receptor beta chains originate from one sample sequenced in a study of blood T cell repertoires in COVID-19. The table came from immunoSEQ multiplex PCR; TCRdb's copy has only in-frame clones and leaves some out. This table has some 180,000 clones, approximately 91% appearing once. Sequenced material: peripheral blood. These receptors were taken from a man between 18 and 29 years old with COVID-19, enrolled during active disease.

This rearrangement joins TRBV4-2 to TRBJ2-7; 10 bases align to TRBD2. V gave up 4 bases and J gave up 6 bases; unmatched junction bases: 3. This CDR3 has 13 residues. Germline V gene lookup returns CDR1 LGHNA and CDR2 YNFKEQ. The chain's CDR3 is CASSPGLALEQYF. The CDR3 DNA is TGTGCCAGCAGCCCGGGACTAGCGCTCGAGCAGTACTTC.

The rearrangement links TRBV15 to TRBJ1-5; a weak D match, TRBD1 (6 bases). Trimming left V 2 bases short and J 0 bases short, with 8 bases between. This CDR3 comprises 15 residues. The V gene's germline CDR1 is LNHNV and CDR2 YYDKDF (reference sequence). CDR3 in amino acids: CATSRTGSSNQPQHF. CDR3 nucleotides: TGTGCCACCAGCAGAACAGGGTCTAGCAATCAGCCCCAGCATTTT. Using reference TRBV15 and TRBJ1-5 for the parts outside the CDR3, the full variable domain is DAMVIQNPRYQVTQFGKPVTLSCSQTLNHNVMYWYQQKSSQAPKLLFHYYDKDFNNEADTPDNFQSRRPNTSFCFLDIRSPGLGDTAMYLCATSRTGSSNQPQHFGDGTRLSIL.

V is TRBV5-1 and J is TRBJ2-7, with 11 positions matching TRBD1. This CDR3 comprises 14 residues. The ends lost 1 base at V and 7 bases at J; junction bases unmatched: 4. Germline CDR1 is SGHRS and CDR2 is YFSETQ. The CDR3 loop is CASSLRDRGNEQYF. The CDR3 coding sequence is TGCGCCAGCAGCTTGAGGGACAGGGGGAATGAGCAGTACTTC.

The chain has TRBV4-3 and TRBJ2-7; TRBD2 might be the D (6 bases). Trimming took off 4 bases at V and 6 bases at J, with 16 bases between the two ends. The CDR3 consists of 14 residues. Germline V gene sequence: CDR1 LGHNA, CDR2 YSLEER. The CDR3 is CASSLGTGALEQYF. The CDR3 DNA follows: TGCGCCAGCAGCCTCGGGACTGGGGCTCTCGAGCAGTACTTC.

The J gene is TRBJ2-1, the V gene TRBV4-3, with 9 bases lining up with TRBD2. The V segment lost 0 bases and the J segment 2 bases; nucleotides outside the gene matches: 5. The CDR3 is made up of 17 amino acids. CDR1 LGHNA and CDR2 YSLEER come from the germline V gene. CDR3 protein: CASSQDTGTSPYNEQFF. The CDR3 DNA reads TGCGCCAGCAGCCAAGATACCGGGACTAGCCCCTACAATGAGCAGTTCTTC.

The rearrangement links TRBV10-3 to TRBJ2-7, with 8 bases that match TRBD1. J lost 7 bases, V lost 5 bases, and 13 bases had no gene match. The CDR3 is 15 amino acids. The germline gives CDR1 ENHRY, CDR2 SYGVKD. Here the CDR3 DNA reads TGTGCCATCAGTCTTGGACAGGGTAGGCCCTTTGAGCAGTACTTC. Translated: CAISLGQGRPFEQYF.

This chain connects TRBV9 to TRBJ2-5; perhaps TRBD2 as D (5 bases). The CDR3 has 14 amino acids. The germline CDR1 and CDR2 sequences are SGDLS and YYNGEE. V was pared by 0 bases and J by 5 bases, with 11 bases between. This chain's CDR3 is CASSVAPEGETQYF. DNA for the CDR3: TGTGCCAGCAGCGTAGCACCCGAGGGTGAGACCCAGTACTTC.

V and J are TRBV20-1 and TRBJ1-1; D is undetermined. Trimming shortened V by 0 bases and J by 7 bases, and 6 bases separated the two germline ends. The CDR3 extends over 11 amino acids. Germline loops: CDR1 DFQATT, CDR2 SNEGSKA (reference sequence). This CDR3 reads CSARDPIEAFF. DNA for the CDR3: TGCAGTGCTAGAGATCCTATTGAAGCTTTCTTT.

The chain recombines TRBV6-5 with TRBJ1-1, with D perhaps matching TRBD1 (5 bases). Germline CDR1 is MNHEY and CDR2 is SVGAGI. The length of the CDR3 is 15 residues. Trimming cost V 5 bases and J 6 bases, with 19 bases left between them. This CDR3 reads CASSPRGGIQSEAFF. The CDR3 nucleotides read TGTGCCAGCAGTCCCCGCGGGGGGATCCAATCTGAAGCTTTCTTT.

The chain uses TRBV2 and TRBJ2-1; 7 positions agree with TRBD1. Germline values: CDR1 SNHLY, CDR2 FYNNEI. This CDR3 is 16 amino acids long. Trimming removed 6 bases from V and 4 bases from J; junction bases left unmatched: 12. The CDR3 nucleotides read TGTGCCAGCAGGGAAACAGGGGCACATAATTACAATGAGCAGTTCTTC. Amino acids: CASRETGAHNYNEQFF.

The rearrangement joins TRBV5-4 to TRBJ2-1; D ambiguous. V lost 0 bases, J lost 0 bases, and 7 bases lay in between. Germline V gene lookup returns CDR1 SGHNT and CDR2 YYREEE (reference sequence). This CDR3 spans 15 amino acids. CDR3 sequence: CASSLDVSSYNEQFF. DNA for the CDR3: TGTGCCAGCAGCTTGGACGTCAGCTCCTACAATGAGCAGTTCTTC.

The rearrangement joins TRBV27 to TRBJ2-5; the D gene is possibly TRBD1 (7 bases). The CDR3 is 20 amino acids. Trimming pared 0 bases from V and 2 bases from J, leaving 25 bases between. CDR1 and CDR2 (germline): MNHEY, SMNVEV (reference sequence). The CDR3 sequence is CASSLSAATGQVGGQETQYF. The CDR3 nucleotides read TGTGCCAGCAGTTTATCGGCCGCCACCGGACAGGTGGGAGGTCAAGAGACCCAGTACTTC.

This chain joins TRBV29-1 and TRBJ1-1; TRBD1 agrees at 7 bases. The germline V gene has CDR1 SQVTM and CDR2 ANQGSEA. V shed 3 bases, J shed 0 bases, and the junction held 4 bases outside the gene matches. The CDR3 extends over 14 amino acids. CDR3 protein: CSVERGRVNTEAFF. In DNA, the CDR3 is TGCAGCGTTGAGAGGGGGCGTGTGAACACTGAAGCTTTCTTT.

This chain connects TRBV29-1 to TRBJ1-5; 9 positions match TRBD1. CDR3 length equals 14 residues. Trimming removed 3 bases from V and 5 bases from J; junction bases left unmatched: 5. The germline V gene has CDR1 SQVTM and CDR2 ANQGSEA. CDR3 DNA sequence: TGCAGCGTTGAGGAACAGGGGGCGGATCAGCCCCAGCATTTT. Its translation is CSVEEQGADQPQHF. The full variable domain, in which reference TRBV29-1 and TRBJ1-5 provide the parts outside the CDR3, is SAVISQKPSRDICQRGTSLTIQCQVDSQVTMMFWYRQQPGQSLTLIATANQGSEATYESGFVIDKFPISRPNLTFSTLTVSNMSPEDSSIYLCSVEEQGADQPQHFGDGTRLSIL.